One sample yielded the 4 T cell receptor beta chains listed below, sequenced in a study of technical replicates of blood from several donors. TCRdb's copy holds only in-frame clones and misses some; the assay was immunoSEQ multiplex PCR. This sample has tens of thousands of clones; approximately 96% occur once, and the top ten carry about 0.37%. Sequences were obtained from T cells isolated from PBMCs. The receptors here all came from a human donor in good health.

The chain's CDR3 is CAISVKTGLNTGELFF. In DNA, the CDR3 is TGTGCCATCAGTGTGAAAACAGGATTGAACACCGGGGAGCTGTTTTTT. The V call is TRBV10-3, the J call TRBJ2-2, with D possibly being TRBD1 (5 bases). The CDR3 spans 16 residues. Deletions cut 4 bases from V and 1 base from J, with 13 bases between. From germline, CDR1 is ENHRY and CDR2 SYGVKD.

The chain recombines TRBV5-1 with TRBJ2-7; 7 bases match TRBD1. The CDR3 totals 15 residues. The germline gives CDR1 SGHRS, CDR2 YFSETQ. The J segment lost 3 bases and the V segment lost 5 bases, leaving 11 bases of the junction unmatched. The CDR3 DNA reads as TGCGCCAGCAGACCCCTGGACAGGAGATTCTACGAGCAGTACTTC. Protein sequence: CASRPLDRRFYEQYF.

As DNA, the CDR3 is TGTGCCAGCAGTTTATCGGTCTTCGGCGAGCAGTACTTC. Translated, it gives CASSLSVFGEQYF. V and J are TRBV27 and TRBJ2-7; D unresolved. Trimming pared 0 bases from V and 6 bases from J, leaving 9 bases between. This CDR3 contains 13 residues. CDR1 and CDR2 from the germline V gene are MNHEY and SMNVEV (reference sequence).

The CDR3 here is CASSNNYGYTF. The CDR3 DNA sequence: TGTGCCAGTAGCAATAACTATGGCTACACCTTC. The chain uses TRBV19 and TRBJ1-2; D is ambiguous. CDR1 and CDR2 from the germline V gene are LNHDA and SQIVND (reference sequence). The CDR3 has 11 residues. Deletions cut 6 bases from V and 1 base from J, with 3 bases between. The entire variable domain, with the rest obtained from reference TRBV19 and TRBJ1-2, is as follows: DGGITQSPKYLFRKEGQNVTLSCEQNLNHDAMYWYRQDPGQGLRLIYYSQIVNDFQKGDIAEGYSVSREKKESFPLTVTSAQKNPTAFYLCASSNNYGYTFGSGTRLTVV.